The T cell receptor beta chain described here comes from a study of stem cell transplantation in POMP-related autoinflammatory disease. The junction had 7 bases not matched to a gene; V was cut back by 4 bases and J by 9 bases. This CDR3 spans 14 amino acids. Germline values: CDR1 MNHEY, CDR2 SMNVEV (reference sequence). Prominent immunodeficiency with autoinflammation defined PRAID. Sequenced by immunoSEQ multiplex PCR; TCRdb stores in-frame clones only, minus some. This sample has approximately 2,500 clones; about nine tenths occur once, and the top ten carry about 1.9%. The origin of this receptor is a human patient with POMP-related autoinflammation and immune dysregulation (PRAID). Some of the T cells may derive from the graft donor. Sequencing was performed on CD4+ follicular helper T cells (Tfh) from PBMCs, taken after stem cell transplantation. The V and J genes are TRBV27 and TRBJ1-5; 9 bases agree with TRBD1. In nucleotides, the CDR3 is TGTGCCAGCAGTTACAACAGGGGGCGTATGCCCCAGCATTTT. It specifies CASSYNRGRMPQHF.